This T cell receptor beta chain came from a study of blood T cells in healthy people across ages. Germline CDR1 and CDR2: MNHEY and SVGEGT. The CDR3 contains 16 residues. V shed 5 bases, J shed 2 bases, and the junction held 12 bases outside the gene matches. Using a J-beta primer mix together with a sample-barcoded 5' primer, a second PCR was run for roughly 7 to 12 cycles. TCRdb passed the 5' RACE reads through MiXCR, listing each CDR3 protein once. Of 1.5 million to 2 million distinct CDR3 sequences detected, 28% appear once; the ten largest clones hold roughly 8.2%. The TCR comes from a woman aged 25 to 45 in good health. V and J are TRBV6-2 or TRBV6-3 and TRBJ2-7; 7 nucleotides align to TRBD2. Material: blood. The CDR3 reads CASSGRVAGSAYEQYF. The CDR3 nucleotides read TGTGCCAGCAGTGGCCGGGTAGCGGGCTCAGCCTACGAGCAGTACTTC.